This record looks at one TCR beta chain sequence and its context. No antigen is known for it. The CDR3 has 15 residues. V trimming: 3 bases; J trimming: 3 bases; junction bases outside the gene matches: 9. The V gene's germline CDR1 is SGHRS and CDR2 YFSETQ. Into CD45RA+ naive and CD45RA-negative memory subsets, the CD4+ cells were split. These data come from a study of shared clonotypes between healthy human individuals. In the original analysis: As immunoSEQ supplied junction-only sequences (without quality scores), filtering differed. Using immunoSEQ multiplex PCR, the repertoire was profiled, and TCRdb retains in-frame clones only, with some absent. The V and J calls and clone size were taken over from that table, and D and trimming were inferred from the DNA. This table has 2 million to 3 million clones, approximately 94% appearing once. General observations from the study: The four-donor shared clonotypes exceeded non-shared clonotypes in generation probability, with non-shared ones scoring lower. Larger estimated richness was generally recorded for naive subsets relative to memory subsets.

The clonotype originates from a man younger than 35 in good health. Some clones in this sample may be carry-over from other donors' samples. The sample consisted of naive CD4+ T cells from PBMCs. Indicated subset: CD45RA+ positively selected. The rearrangement uses TRBV5-1 and TRBJ2-7; 7 bases match TRBD1. CDR3 sequence (DNA): TGCGCCAGCAGCTGGACGACAGGGATGGGCTACGAGCAGTACTTC. It specifies CASSWTTGMGYEQYF.